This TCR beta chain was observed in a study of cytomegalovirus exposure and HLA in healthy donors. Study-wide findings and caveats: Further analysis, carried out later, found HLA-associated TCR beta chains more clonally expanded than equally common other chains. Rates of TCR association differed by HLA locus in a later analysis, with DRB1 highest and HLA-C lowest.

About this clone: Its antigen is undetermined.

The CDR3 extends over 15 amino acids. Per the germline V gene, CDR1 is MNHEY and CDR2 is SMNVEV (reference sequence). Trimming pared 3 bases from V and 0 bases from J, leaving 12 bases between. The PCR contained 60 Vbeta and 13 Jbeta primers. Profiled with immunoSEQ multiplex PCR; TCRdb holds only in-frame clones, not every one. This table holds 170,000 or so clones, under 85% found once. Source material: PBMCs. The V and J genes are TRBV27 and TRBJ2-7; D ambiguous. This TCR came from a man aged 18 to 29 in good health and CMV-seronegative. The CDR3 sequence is CASSFAGQSSYEQYF. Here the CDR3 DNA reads TGTGCCAGCAGTTTTGCTGGGCAGAGCTCCTACGAGCAGTACTTC.